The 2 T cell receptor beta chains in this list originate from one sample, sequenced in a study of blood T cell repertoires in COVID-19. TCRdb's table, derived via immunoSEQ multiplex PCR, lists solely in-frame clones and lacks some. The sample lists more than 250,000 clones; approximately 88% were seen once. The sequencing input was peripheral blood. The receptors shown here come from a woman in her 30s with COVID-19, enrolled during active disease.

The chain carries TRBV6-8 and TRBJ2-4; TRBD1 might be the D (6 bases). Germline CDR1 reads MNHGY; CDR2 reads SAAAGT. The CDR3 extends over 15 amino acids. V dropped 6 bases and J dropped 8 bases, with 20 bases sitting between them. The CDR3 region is CASRSRQEPSDIQYF. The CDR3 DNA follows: TGTGCCAGCAGATCGCGACAGGAGCCGTCAGACATTCAGTACTTC.

CDR3 residues: CASKQGFTEAFF. CDR3 in DNA: TGTGCCAGCAAGCAGGGGTTCACTGAAGCTTTCTTT. The chain combines TRBV12-3 or TRBV12-4 with TRBJ1-1; tentative D call: TRBD1 (6 bases). V was cut by 7 bases and J by 4 bases, with 10 bases left in between. The CDR3 sequence is 12 residues long.